This T cell receptor beta chain was sequenced in a study of patients and donors after allogeneic stem cell transplantation. TCRdb re-derived calls from the RT-PCR reads in MiXCR, one entry per CDR3 protein. The sample records fewer than 75,000 distinct CDR3 sequences, about an eighth being singletons. This clonotype came up many times. The CDR3 sequence is 14 residues long. Per the germline V gene, CDR1 is SNHLY and CDR2 is FYNNEI. V lost 6 bases to trimming and J lost 0 bases; unmatched junction nucleotides: 3. The chain has TRBV2 and TRBJ1-2; 8 nucleotides agree with TRBD1. This TCR came from a human donor who was either an allogeneic HSCT recipient or a stem cell or donor lymphocyte infusion donor (not recorded which). It is not recorded whose cells these are; they may come from a transplant donor. Sample: blood, either unsorted or a sorted T cell fraction (not recorded which). DNA for the CDR3: TGTGCCAGCAGGGCGGACAGGGCTAACTATGGCTACACCTTC. Translation: CASRADRANYGYTF.